Listed here is a single T cell receptor (beta chain). This sample was included in a study of T cell changes during pregnancy in multiple sclerosis. Germline values: CDR1 SGHKS, CDR2 YYEKEE (reference sequence). Trimming at V came to 4 bases and at J to 3 bases, leaving 6 bases not matched to a gene. This CDR3 is built from 14 residues. TCRdb's table, derived via immunoSEQ multiplex PCR, lists solely in-frame clones and lacks some. The profile covers some 39,000 clones, with roughly 88% appearing a single time and 4.1% taken by the ten largest. The TCR was taken from a female donor with multiple sclerosis, enrolled in a pregnancy study. This sample comprised CD8+ T cells from peripheral blood mononuclear cells, obtained in the first trimester of pregnancy. The chain carries TRBV5-5 and TRBJ2-7, with 8 bases fitting TRBD1. The CDR3 bases are TGTGCCAGCAGCCTTGGACAGGGCTTCTACGAGCAGTACTTC. Translated: CASSLGQGFYEQYF.